The 25 T cell receptor beta chains below were found in one sample sequenced in a study of T cell responses to AZD1222 COVID-19 vaccine. Profiling relied on immunoSEQ multiplex PCR, and the TCRdb table lists in-frame clones only, not all of them. The sample has over 120,000 clones, 85% to 95% seen once. Sequences were derived from peripheral blood, sampled after recovery from COVID-19. All receptors derive from an adult who had recovered from COVID-19.

The chain recombines TRBV12-5 with TRBJ1-3, with D unclear. Germline lookup yields CDR1 LGHNT and CDR2 FRNRAP. The CDR3 extends over 13 amino acids. The ends were cut back, 5 bases at V and 4 bases at J, with 9 bases in the middle. The CDR3 is CASGPRRGNTIYF. In DNA, the CDR3 is TGTGCTAGTGGTCCCCGGCGAGGAAACACCATATATTTT.

V and J are TRBV7-8 and TRBJ2-4, with D tentatively TRBD1 (5 bases). The CDR3 has 16 amino acids. Trimming stripped 1 base from V and 9 bases from J, with 19 bases between. Germline V gene lookup returns CDR1 SGHVS and CDR2 FQNEAQ. This CDR3 reads CASSLDWYRTLSIQYF. Here the CDR3 DNA reads TGTGCCAGCAGCTTAGATTGGTACAGGACGTTAAGCATTCAGTACTTC.

The J gene is TRBJ1-5, the V gene TRBV6-1; possibly TRBD1 for D (5 bases). V was clipped by 3 bases and J by 6 bases, with 9 bases between them. This CDR3 region has 13 residues. Per germline, CDR1 MNHNS and CDR2 SASEGT. DNA for the CDR3: TGTGCCAGCAGTGAGCAGGGCGGTCAGCCCCAGCATTTT. Translating it yields CASSEQGGQPQHF.

The chain couples TRBV9 to TRBJ2-7; 9 bases map to TRBD2. Looked up from germline, CDR1 is SGDLS and CDR2 is YYNGEE. The CDR3 sequence is 17 residues long. The ends lost 4 bases at V and 7 bases at J; junction bases unmatched: 18. Here the CDR3 DNA reads TGTGCCAGCAGCCTCTCCGGACTAGCGAGTGGAGCCGGGGAGCAGTACTTC. This codes for CASSLSGLASGAGEQYF.

The gene calls are TRBV3-1 (or the pseudogene TRBV3-2) and TRBJ2-2; 11 bases align to TRBD1. Germline V lookup: CDR1 LGHDT, CDR2 YNNKEL (reference sequence). The junction had 8 bases not matched to a gene; V was cut back by 4 bases and J by 7 bases. The CDR3 contains 16 residues. The CDR3 is CASSPPGQGVFGELFF. The DNA of the CDR3 is TGTGCCAGCAGCCCCCCGGGACAGGGGGTCTTCGGGGAGCTGTTTTTT.

This chain links TRBV27 with TRBJ2-2; D tentatively reads TRBD1 or TRBD2 (5 bases each). Trimming removed 1 base at V and 4 bases at J, with 10 bases between. Germline V lookup: CDR1 MNHEY, CDR2 SMNVEV (reference sequence). The CDR3 loop spans 15 amino acids. CDR3 nucleotide sequence: TGTGCCAGCAGTTTATATCCGGGGACCACCGGGGAGCTGTTTTTT. This codes for CASSLYPGTTGELFF.

The chain carries TRBV3-1 (or the pseudogene TRBV3-2) and TRBJ1-6; 8 bases agree with TRBD1. The CDR3 spans 14 residues. CDR1 LGHDT and CDR2 YNNKEL come from the germline V gene (reference sequence). V trimming: 4 bases; J trimming: 9 bases; junction bases outside the gene matches: 5. CDR3 sequence (DNA): TGTGCCAGCAGCCCCGGACAGGGCGGTTCACCCCTCCACTTT. Translated, it gives CASSPGQGGSPLHF.

V is TRBV6-5 and J is TRBJ1-3; D call uncertain. V dropped 8 bases and J dropped 0 bases, with 2 bases sitting between them. The CDR3 totals 11 residues. CDR1 MNHEY and CDR2 SVGAGI come from the germline V gene. CDR3 in amino acids: CASRSGNTIYF. The CDR3 DNA reads as TGTGCCAGCCGCTCTGGAAACACCATATATTTT.

This clone was seen only once. V is TRBV6-6 and J is TRBJ2-7, with TRBD2 matching over 11 bases. With 5 bases clipped from V and 5 bases from J, the junction kept 17 bases outside the gene matches. Germline CDR1 is MNHNY and CDR2 is SVGAGI (reference sequence). This CDR3 spans 18 amino acids. This CDR3 reads CASSPLASGRFQVHEQYF. CDR3 nucleotide sequence: TGTGCCAGCAGTCCACTCGCTAGCGGGAGGTTCCAGGTTCACGAGCAGTACTTC.

The chain carries TRBV14 and TRBJ2-6; possible D gene TRBD2, 6 bases. The CDR3 spans 18 residues. Germline loops: CDR1 SGHDN, CDR2 FVKESK. V gave up 4 bases and J gave up 0 bases, with 16 bases separating them. CDR3 region: CASSPLRDGSSGANVLTF. DNA for the CDR3: TGTGCCAGCAGCCCCCTAAGGGACGGGAGCTCTGGGGCCAACGTCCTGACTTTC.

This chain uses TRBV28 with TRBJ1-1, with a possible D match to TRBD1 (5 bases). CDR1 is MDHEN, CDR2 SYDVKM, per germline. Deletions cut 3 bases from V and 11 bases from J, with 13 bases between. The CDR3 runs 12 residues. The chain's CDR3 is CASSFTGGGAFF. CDR3 coding DNA: TGTGCCAGCAGTTTTACGGGGGGAGGCGCTTTCTTT.

The chain employs TRBV29-1 and TRBJ2-6, with a tentative D call TRBD1 (5 bases). The CDR3 runs 15 residues. Germline-derived CDR1 and CDR2 are SQVTM and ANQGSEA. V was clipped by 7 bases and J by 0 bases, with 13 bases between them. The CDR3 sequence: CSAGQTSSGANVLTF. CDR3 bases: TGCAGCGCCGGACAAACCAGCTCTGGGGCCAACGTCCTGACTTTC.

This clone appeared once. This chain joins TRBV14 and TRBJ2-4; either TRBD1 or TRBD2 may fit D (6 bases each). Trimming cost V 3 bases and J 0 bases, with 30 bases left between them. CDR1 is SGHDN and CDR2 is FVKESK in the germline V gene. The CDR3 is made up of 22 amino acids. CDR3: CASSQNPPGSPVGGLAKNIQYF. The CDR3 DNA follows: TGTGCCAGCAGCCAGAACCCCCCGGGGAGCCCGGTGGGGGGCCTAGCCAAAAACATTCAGTACTTC.

The rearrangement uses TRBV5-1 and TRBJ1-2; D perhaps matches TRBD1 (5 bases). The CDR3 covers 14 residues. From germline, CDR1 is SGHRS and CDR2 YFSETQ. The V end was cut by 3 bases, the J end by 1 base, with 10 bases between. This CDR3 reads CASSSGEFNYGYTF. CDR3 DNA sequence: TGCGCCAGCAGCTCGGGGGAATTTAACTATGGCTACACCTTC.

The gene calls are TRBV7-2 and TRBJ2-7; D is ambiguous. CDR1 is SGHTA and CDR2 is FQGNSA in the germline V gene. There are 15 residues in the CDR3. With 1 base removed from V and 4 bases from J, the gap between germline ends came to 14 bases. The CDR3 sequence: CASSLVTASGYEQYF. CDR3 sequence (DNA): TGTGCCAGCAGCTTAGTGACGGCGAGTGGATACGAGCAGTACTTC.

This sequence joins TRBV9 and TRBJ2-1; 8 bases match TRBD1. Germline assignment: CDR1 SGDLS and CDR2 YYNGEE. This CDR3 contains 16 residues. V shed 0 bases and J 4 bases; nucleotides not matched to a gene: 6. Written as DNA, the CDR3 is TGTGCCAGCAGCGTAGCGGGCAGGGGGCGTTACAATGAGCAGTTCTTC. Translating it yields CASSVAGRGRYNEQFF.

The rearrangement uses TRBV5-1 and TRBJ2-1, with 8 bases that match TRBD2. After removal of 1 base from V and 0 bases from J, the junction contained 0 bases not matched to a gene. The length of the CDR3 is 15 residues. Germline-derived CDR1 and CDR2 are SGHRS and YFSETQ. The CDR3 reads CASSLSGSSYNEQFF. The DNA for the CDR3 is TGCGCCAGCAGCTTGAGCGGGAGCTCCTACAATGAGCAGTTCTTC. Supplemented by reference TRBV5-1 and TRBJ2-1, the full variable domain reads KAGVTQTPRYLIKTRGQQVTLSCSPISGHRSVSWYQQTPGQGLQFLFEYFSETQRNKGNFPGRFSGRQFSNSRSEMNVSTLELGDSALYLCASSLSGSSYNEQFFGPGTRLTVL.

The rearrangement joins TRBV28 to TRBJ1-2, with 10 bases that match TRBD1. V shed 6 bases, J shed 8 bases, and the junction held 15 bases outside the gene matches. Germline V gene sequence: CDR1 MDHEN, CDR2 SYDVKM. This CDR3 comprises 16 residues. As DNA, the CDR3 is TGTGCCAGCAGAAAGGGGCTGGACAGGGGGTTGTGGGGCTACACCTTC. Protein product: CASRKGLDRGLWGYTF.

Written as DNA, the CDR3 is TGTGCCAGTAGCCCAACACCGGGACCGGTTATTGTCGAGCAGTACTTC. Translation gives CASSPTPGPVIVEQYF. The chain links TRBV19 to TRBJ2-7; D may match TRBD1 or TRBD2 (5 bases each). CDR1 is LNHDA and CDR2 is SQIVND in the germline V gene (reference sequence). Trimming stripped 6 bases from V and 6 bases from J, with 24 bases between. The CDR3 is 16 amino acids.

This chain joins TRBV7-9 and TRBJ1-3, with D unresolved. The CDR3 runs 14 residues. Germline V gene data show CDR1 as SEHNR and CDR2 as FQNEAQ (reference sequence). Between the trimmed V and J ends, which lost 4 bases and 0 bases, there was a span of 7 bases. The CDR3 DNA sequence: TGTGCCAGCAGCTCAACCTTCTCTGGAAACACCATATATTTT. Encoded protein: CASSSTFSGNTIYF.

The chain links TRBV6-6 to TRBJ1-2; TRBD1 matches 9 bases. The CDR3 has 17 amino acids. V dropped 5 bases and J dropped 2; count of bases not matched to a gene: 12. Germline CDR1 is MNHNY and CDR2 is SVGAGI (reference sequence). In nucleotides, the CDR3 is TGTGCCAGCAGTCGTTCCGGGACAGGGAGCCAAAACTATGGCTACACCTTC. This sequence encodes CASSRSGTGSQNYGYTF.

The V gene is TRBV5-1, the J gene TRBJ2-3, with D perhaps matching TRBD1 or TRBD2 (5 bases each). Looked up from germline, CDR1 is SGHRS and CDR2 is YFSETQ. The CDR3 runs 15 residues. Between the trimmed V and J ends, which lost 4 bases and 6 bases, there was a span of 18 bases. Here the CDR3 DNA reads TGCGCCAGCAGCCTGGGGGATCTATTAGGGGATACGCAGTATTTT. Translated, it gives CASSLGDLLGDTQYF. The full variable domain, with the rest looked up from reference TRBV5-1 and TRBJ2-3, is KAGVTQTPRYLIKTRGQQVTLSCSPISGHRSVSWYQQTPGQGLQFLFEYFSETQRNKGNFPGRFSGRQFSNSRSEMNVSTLELGDSALYLCASSLGDLLGDTQYFGPGTRLTVL.

The chain has TRBV27 and TRBJ2-7; D is unresolved. Germline V lookup: CDR1 MNHEY, CDR2 SMNVEV (reference sequence). This CDR3 region has 12 residues. Trimming removed 7 bases from V and 6 bases from J, with 13 bases in between. DNA of the CDR3: TGTGCCAGCACGAGCTACTTCCCCGAGCAGTACTTC. Translated, it gives CASTSYFPEQYF.

The gene calls are TRBV28 and TRBJ2-1; TRBD2 might be the D (5 bases). V was clipped by 1 base and J by 2 bases, with 9 bases between them. Germline V CDR1 and CDR2: MDHEN, SYDVKM. This CDR3 comprises 15 residues. The CDR3 sequence is CASSLFSGTYNEQFF. The CDR3 DNA reads as TGTGCCAGCAGTTTATTTTCGGGGACCTACAATGAGCAGTTCTTC.

The V gene is TRBV9, the J gene TRBJ1-1, with a weak D call TRBD1 (5 bases). CDR1 and CDR2 (germline): SGDLS, YYNGEE. The CDR3 is made up of 13 amino acids. Trimming cost V 0 bases and J 5 bases, with 8 bases left between them. The CDR3 sequence is CASSVEGATEAFF. The CDR3 nucleotides are TGTGCCAGCAGCGTAGAAGGGGCTACTGAAGCTTTCTTT.